This is a list of T cell receptor beta chains from one sample in a study of blood T cell repertoires in COVID-19. The table came from immunoSEQ multiplex PCR; TCRdb's copy has only in-frame clones and leaves some out. This sample yields around 260,000 clones, of which 75% to 90% are seen a single time; roughly 1.8% belongs to the top ten. The source material was peripheral blood. Receptors originate from a man younger than 40 with active or convalescent COVID-19. CDR3s include the opening cysteine and the closing phenylalanine or tryptophan. Each record gives: CDR3 protein, V gene, CDR3 length, J gene.

CDR3aa: CASSQARTAQETQYF
v_gene: TRBV3-1/TRBV3-2
len: 15
j_gene: TRBJ2-5

CDR3aa: CASSEAPDRANEKLFF
v_gene: TRBV6-1
len: 16
j_gene: TRBJ1-4

CDR3aa: CASRQESYEQYF
v_gene: TRBV2
len: 12
j_gene: TRBJ2-7

CDR3aa: CAVQDEQYF
v_gene: TRBV21-1
len: 9
j_gene: TRBJ2-7

CDR3aa: CASSLAGGGLETQYF
v_gene: TRBV5-4
len: 15
j_gene: TRBJ2-5

CDR3aa: CASSQAGSGQPQHF
v_gene: TRBV4-1
len: 14
j_gene: TRBJ1-5

CDR3aa: CASSATGFTYEQYF
v_gene: TRBV10-2
len: 14
j_gene: TRBJ2-7

CDR3aa: CASSYRDSSYEQYF
v_gene: TRBV18
len: 14
j_gene: TRBJ2-7

CDR3aa: CASSSYGTGSYEQYF
v_gene: TRBV6-6
len: 15
j_gene: TRBJ2-7

CDR3aa: CASSYRDRLYEQYF
v_gene: TRBV7-8
len: 14
j_gene: TRBJ2-7

CDR3aa: CASSVERGTDTQYF
v_gene: TRBV9
len: 14
j_gene: TRBJ2-3

CDR3aa: CASGLAYLDRGRDNQPQHF
v_gene: TRBV12-5
len: 19
j_gene: TRBJ1-5

CDR3aa: CASSRTGGSRTEAFF
v_gene: TRBV6-5
len: 15
j_gene: TRBJ1-1

CDR3aa: CASSLALASGRTDTQYF
v_gene: TRBV5-1
len: 17
j_gene: TRBJ2-3

CDR3aa: CASSEASLAASSGNTIYF
v_gene: TRBV6-1
len: 18
j_gene: TRBJ1-3

CDR3aa: CASGDDRGGGEQYF
v_gene: TRBV27
len: 14
j_gene: TRBJ2-7

CDR3aa: CASSTRLAGGMPEQFF
v_gene: TRBV19
len: 16
j_gene: TRBJ2-1

CDR3aa: CASSLWFSSGNTIYF
v_gene: TRBV7-9
len: 15
j_gene: TRBJ1-3